This T cell receptor beta chain is from a study of Graves' ophthalmopathy and Graves' hyperthyroidism (dated by TCRdb to 2016 to 2018). Regarding the study in general: Hyperthyroidism was considered stable if no progression to ophthalmopathy occurred within 18 months of follow-up. The study used signatures of the TCR beta repertoire to tell Graves' ophthalmopathy apart from Graves' hyperthyroidism and to predict which patients would progress to ophthalmopathy. In total, approximately 140 blood samples were TCR-sequenced: 43 ophthalmopathy, about 75 hyperthyroidism and some 17 hyperthyroidism-to-ophthalmopathy patients. To explore V-J signatures that separate ophthalmopathy from hyperthyroidism, a discovery set of about a hundred patients was enrolled, consisting of 40 to 45 with ophthalmopathy and 57 with stable hyperthyroidism. An independent validation cohort comprised about 20 hyperthyroidism patients and around 16 patients who later progressed from hyperthyroidism to ophthalmopathy. T-cell repertoires of thyroid tissue and blood were compared in five or six hyperthyroidism patients. After sampling, hyperthyroidism patients received methimazole starting at 30 mg daily, and ophthalmopathy patients received high-dose intravenous methylprednisolone. What the study reported, not specific to this receptor: In cross-validation, the 13-signature model distinguished ophthalmopathy from stable hyperthyroidism with approximately 85% sensitivity and around 81% specificity, and in the test set the corresponding values were approximately 80% and 68%. In validation, the model predicted ophthalmopathy progression with 70.59% sensitivity and roughly 72% specificity; more than ten predicted patients were CT-confirmed with GO in a median of approximately 6.5 months. No statistical method was used to predetermine the sample size, and group allocation was not hidden from the investigators. Among expanded thyroid clonotypes with frequency above 0.001, most also showed up in blood, which suggests that blood repertoires may reflect the thyroid immune response.

Including cysteine and phenylalanine, the CDR3 has 13 amino acids. Solely the CDR3 DNA is kept, with 39 bases framed from the first base. V drops 12 bases and J drops 7 bases, leaving 17 bases in between. The germline V gene sets CDR1 to KGHDR and CDR2 to SFDVKD. Hyperthyroidism patients were newly diagnosed, were aged 18 to 65 years, and had a disease duration under 2 months. Patients with other autoimmune diseases, uncontrolled infections, pregnancy or lactation were excluded. Clinical symptoms, serum thyroxine, TRAb, thyroid ultrasound and orbital computed tomography formed the basis of the diagnosis. Total RNA was extracted using Trizol reagent, and RNA quality was checked on an Agilent 2100 Bioanalyzer. This clonotype was picked up one time. It has no known antigen specificity. No base-level quality is on record; no much larger clone is a single base apart. A single read counts as weak evidence.

For repertoire sequencing, the TCR beta CDR3 regions were amplified from RNA transcripts. The first round of RT-PCR was done with HTBI primers and the Qiagen OneStep RT-PCR kit, and was followed by a second round of multiplex PCR, then size selection and purification. Libraries were sequenced paired-end with 100 bp reads on an Illumina HiSeq2000. Under the source paper's analysis protocol: SOAPnuke was used to process the reads, removing any read that contained adapters or uncalled bases, had a mean Phred below 15, or lacked an exact match to the constant primer or identifier. COPE v1.2.5 was used to merge high-quality paired reads. Each unique nucleotide sequence was treated as a clonotype, and MiTCR v1.1 was used to align the clonotypes to the IMGT TRB V, D and J references. The analysis was limited to V-J combinations with a frequency above 0.0001, which together covered roughly 99% of the repertoires. For each V-J combination, a TCR clonal expansion and chaos score was defined as F50 clonal expansion divided by the chaos observed in the TCRdist matrix. Welch's t-statistics and random forest were used to narrow the features down to about a dozen V-J combinations, which were then fed into a naive Bayes classifier. Thyroid-blood repertoire similarity was quantified with the Morisita-Horn index. The public sequencing data were trimmed at Q25 with fastp and processed into clonotypes with MiXCR by TCRdb, which kept only in-frame beta chains. Records with the same CDR3 protein are collapsed into one entry carrying the most frequent genes and DNA. The V and J calls here are based on TCRdb, not the publication. The sample profile shows about 550,000 distinct CDR3 sequences; less than 40% of them were found once. Around 4% of the sample belongs to the ten largest clones.

The specimen sequenced was peripheral blood or thyroid tissue (not recorded which). The source of this sequence is an adult man with Graves' hyperthyroidism. The chain is encoded by TRBV24-1 joined to TRBJ2-2; the D gene is unclear. The DNA is TGTGCCTGGACCGTCGGTGGAGTCGGGGAGCTGTTTTTT. Its amino acids are CAWTVGGVGELFF.